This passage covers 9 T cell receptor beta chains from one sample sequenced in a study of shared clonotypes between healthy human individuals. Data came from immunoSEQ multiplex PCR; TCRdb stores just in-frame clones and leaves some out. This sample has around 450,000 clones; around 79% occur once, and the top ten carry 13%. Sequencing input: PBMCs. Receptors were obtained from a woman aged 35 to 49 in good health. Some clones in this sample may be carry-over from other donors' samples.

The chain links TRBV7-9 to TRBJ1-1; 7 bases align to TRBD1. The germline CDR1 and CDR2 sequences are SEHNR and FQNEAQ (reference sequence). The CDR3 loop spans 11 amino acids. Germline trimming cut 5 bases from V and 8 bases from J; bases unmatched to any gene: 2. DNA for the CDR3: TGTGCCAGCAGCCTGACAGGGGAAGCTTTCTTT. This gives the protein CASSLTGEAFF.

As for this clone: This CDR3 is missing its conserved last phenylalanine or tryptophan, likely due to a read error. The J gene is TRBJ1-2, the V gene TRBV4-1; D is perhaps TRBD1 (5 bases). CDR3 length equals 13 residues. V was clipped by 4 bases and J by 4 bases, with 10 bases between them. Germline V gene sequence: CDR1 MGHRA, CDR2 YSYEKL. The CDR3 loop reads CASSPRGLYGYTL. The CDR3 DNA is TGCGCCAGCAGCCCGCGGGGCCTCTATGGCTACACCCTC.

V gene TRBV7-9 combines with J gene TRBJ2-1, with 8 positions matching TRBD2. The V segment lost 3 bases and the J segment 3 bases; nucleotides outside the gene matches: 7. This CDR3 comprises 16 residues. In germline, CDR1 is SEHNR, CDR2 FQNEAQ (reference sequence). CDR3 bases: TGTGCCAGCAGCTTGAGTCCGGGAGGGCTCTACAATGAGCAGTTCTTC. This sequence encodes CASSLSPGGLYNEQFF.

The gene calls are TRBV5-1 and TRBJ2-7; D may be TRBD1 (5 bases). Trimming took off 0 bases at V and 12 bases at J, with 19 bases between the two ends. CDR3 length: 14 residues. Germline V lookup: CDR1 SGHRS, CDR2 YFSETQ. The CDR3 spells CASSLGGLGDWMYF. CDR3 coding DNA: TGCGCCAGCAGCTTGGGGGGTCTAGGGGATTGGATGTACTTC.

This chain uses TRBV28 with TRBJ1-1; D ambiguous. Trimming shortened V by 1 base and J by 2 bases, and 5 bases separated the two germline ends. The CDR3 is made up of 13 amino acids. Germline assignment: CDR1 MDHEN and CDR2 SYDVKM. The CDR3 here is CASSLSSNTEAFF. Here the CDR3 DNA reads TGTGCCAGCAGTTTATCATCCAACACTGAAGCTTTCTTT.

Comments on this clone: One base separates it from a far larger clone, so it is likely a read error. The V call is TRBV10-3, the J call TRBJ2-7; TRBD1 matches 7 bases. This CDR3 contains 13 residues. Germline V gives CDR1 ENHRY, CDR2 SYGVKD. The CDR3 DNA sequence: TGTGCCATCAAGGGGGCCCGCTCCTACGAGCAGCACTTC. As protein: CAIKGARSYEQHF.

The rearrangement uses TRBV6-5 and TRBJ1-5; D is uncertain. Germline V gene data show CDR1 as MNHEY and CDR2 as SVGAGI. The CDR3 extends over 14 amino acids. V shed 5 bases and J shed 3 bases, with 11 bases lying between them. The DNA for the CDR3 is TGTGCCAGCAGTAGTGTTTTTTCCAATCAGCCCCAGCATTTT. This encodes CASSSVFSNQPQHF.

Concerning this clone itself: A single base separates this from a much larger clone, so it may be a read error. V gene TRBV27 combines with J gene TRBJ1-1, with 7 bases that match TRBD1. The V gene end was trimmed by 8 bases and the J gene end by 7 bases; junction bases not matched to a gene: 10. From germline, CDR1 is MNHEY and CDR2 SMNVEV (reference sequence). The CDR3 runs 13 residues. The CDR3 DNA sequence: TGTGCCAGCGGTCCCCGGACAGGCCGTGAAGCTTTCTTT. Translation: CASGPRTGREAFF.

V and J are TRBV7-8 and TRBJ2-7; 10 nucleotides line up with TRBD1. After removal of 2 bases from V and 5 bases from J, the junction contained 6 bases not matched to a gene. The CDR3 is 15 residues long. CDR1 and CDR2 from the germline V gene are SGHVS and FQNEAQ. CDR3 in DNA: TGTGCCAGCAGCTTACCCGACAGGGGGCCCCACGAGCAGTACTTC. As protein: CASSLPDRGPHEQYF.